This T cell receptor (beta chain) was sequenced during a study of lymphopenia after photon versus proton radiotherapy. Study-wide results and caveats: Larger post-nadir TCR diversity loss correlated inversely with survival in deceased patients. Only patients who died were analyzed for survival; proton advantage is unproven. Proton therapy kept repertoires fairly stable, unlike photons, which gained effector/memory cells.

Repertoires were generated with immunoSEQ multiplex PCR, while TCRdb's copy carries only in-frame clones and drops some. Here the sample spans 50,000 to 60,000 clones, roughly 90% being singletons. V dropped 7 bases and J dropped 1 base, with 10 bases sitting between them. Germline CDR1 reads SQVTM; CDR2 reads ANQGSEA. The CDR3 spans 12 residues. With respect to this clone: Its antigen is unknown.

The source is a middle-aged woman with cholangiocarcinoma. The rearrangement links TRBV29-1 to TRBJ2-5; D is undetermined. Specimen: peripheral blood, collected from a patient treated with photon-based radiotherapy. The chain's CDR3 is CSATPSQETQYF. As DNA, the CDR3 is TGCAGCGCCACCCCAAGCCAAGAGACCCAGTACTTC.